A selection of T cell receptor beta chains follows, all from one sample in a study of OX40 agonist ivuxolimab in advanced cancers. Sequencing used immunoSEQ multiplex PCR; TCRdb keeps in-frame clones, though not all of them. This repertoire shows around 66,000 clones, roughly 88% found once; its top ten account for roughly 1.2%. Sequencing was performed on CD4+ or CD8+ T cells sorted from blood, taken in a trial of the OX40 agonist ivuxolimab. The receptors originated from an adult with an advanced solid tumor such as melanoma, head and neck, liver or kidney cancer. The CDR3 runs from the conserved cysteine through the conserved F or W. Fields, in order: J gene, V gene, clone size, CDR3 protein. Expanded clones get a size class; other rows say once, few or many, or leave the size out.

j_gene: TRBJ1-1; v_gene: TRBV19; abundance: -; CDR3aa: CASSPLGNTEAFF
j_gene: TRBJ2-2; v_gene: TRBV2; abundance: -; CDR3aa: CASSVDRGRSGTGELFF
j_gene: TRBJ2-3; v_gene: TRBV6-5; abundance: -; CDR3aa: CASRASGMTHTQYF
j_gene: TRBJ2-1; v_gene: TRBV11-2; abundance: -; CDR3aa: CASSPRTSGSYNEQFF
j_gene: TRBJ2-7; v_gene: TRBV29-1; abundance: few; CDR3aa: CSVIAGGNGEQYF
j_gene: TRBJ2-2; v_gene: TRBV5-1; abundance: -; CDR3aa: CASKERENTGELFF
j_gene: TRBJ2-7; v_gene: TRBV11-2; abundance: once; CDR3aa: CASSSYPGRYEQYF
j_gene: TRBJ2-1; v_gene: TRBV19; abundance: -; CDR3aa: CASRGTGESNEQFF
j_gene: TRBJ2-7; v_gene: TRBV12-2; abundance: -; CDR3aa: CASRFFSGKAYEQYF
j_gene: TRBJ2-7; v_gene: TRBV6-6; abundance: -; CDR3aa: CASKRDRGYEQYF
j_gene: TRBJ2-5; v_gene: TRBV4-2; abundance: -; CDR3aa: CASSQDRRPEETQYF
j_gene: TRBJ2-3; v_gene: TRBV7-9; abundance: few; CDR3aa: CASRGGGASDTDTQYF
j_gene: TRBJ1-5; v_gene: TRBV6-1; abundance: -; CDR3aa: CASSVVQSVGSNQPQHF
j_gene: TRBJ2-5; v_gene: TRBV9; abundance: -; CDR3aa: CASSVGVGGQETQYF
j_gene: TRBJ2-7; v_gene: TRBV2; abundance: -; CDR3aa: CASSFSGSGYEQYF
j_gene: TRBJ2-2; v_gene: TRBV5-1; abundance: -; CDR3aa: CASSLAPQGGYNTGELFF
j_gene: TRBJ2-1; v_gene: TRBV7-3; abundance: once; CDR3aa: CASSRAIHNEQFF
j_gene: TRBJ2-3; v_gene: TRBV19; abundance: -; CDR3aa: CASSGGWDTQYF
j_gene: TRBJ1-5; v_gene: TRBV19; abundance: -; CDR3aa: CASGTDYSNQPQHF
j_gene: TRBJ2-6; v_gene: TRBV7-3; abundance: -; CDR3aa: CASSPSSGVGANVLTF
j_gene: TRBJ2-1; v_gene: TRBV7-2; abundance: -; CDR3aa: CASSSSGASSYNEQFF
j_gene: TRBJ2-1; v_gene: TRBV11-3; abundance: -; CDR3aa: CASSLDLQGFEQFF
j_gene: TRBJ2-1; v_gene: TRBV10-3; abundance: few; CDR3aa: CAISAREIGEQFF
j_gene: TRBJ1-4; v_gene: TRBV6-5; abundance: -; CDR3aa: CASSPRRAPDEKLFF
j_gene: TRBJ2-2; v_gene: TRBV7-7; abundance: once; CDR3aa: CASSLLRNTGELFF
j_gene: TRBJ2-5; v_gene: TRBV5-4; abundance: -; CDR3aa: CASSGGRLGETQYF
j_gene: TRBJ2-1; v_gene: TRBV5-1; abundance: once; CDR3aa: CASSWDRGHGEQFF
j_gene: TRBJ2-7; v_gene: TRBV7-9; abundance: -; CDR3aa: CASSLQGYEQYF
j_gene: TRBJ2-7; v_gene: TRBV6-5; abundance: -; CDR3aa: CASSTRGGYEQYF
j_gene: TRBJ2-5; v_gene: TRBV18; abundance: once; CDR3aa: CASSSLPGQGTQETQYF
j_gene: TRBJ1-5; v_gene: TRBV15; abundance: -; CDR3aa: CATSPRRGDQPQHF
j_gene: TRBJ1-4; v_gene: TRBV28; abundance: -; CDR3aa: CASSEGVEEKLFF
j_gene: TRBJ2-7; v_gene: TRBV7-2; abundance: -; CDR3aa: CASSFGAPEQYF
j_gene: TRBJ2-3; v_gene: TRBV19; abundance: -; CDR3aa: CASSTSKDTQYF
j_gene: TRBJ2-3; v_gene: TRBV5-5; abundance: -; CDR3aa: CASSGQGFNTQYF
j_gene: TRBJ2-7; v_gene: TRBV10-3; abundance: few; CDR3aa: CAIGPSGSYEQYF
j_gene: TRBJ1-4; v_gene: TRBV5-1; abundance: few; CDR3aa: CASRLLPGTNEKLFF
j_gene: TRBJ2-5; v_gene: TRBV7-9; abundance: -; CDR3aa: CAGSLRTSGSETQYF
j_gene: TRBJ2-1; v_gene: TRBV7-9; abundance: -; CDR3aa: CASSTPGLAGNNEQFF
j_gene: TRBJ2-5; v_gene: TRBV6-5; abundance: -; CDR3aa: CASSYRGGGFLETQYF
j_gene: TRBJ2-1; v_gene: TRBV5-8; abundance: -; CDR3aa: CASSHGTSRALDEQFF
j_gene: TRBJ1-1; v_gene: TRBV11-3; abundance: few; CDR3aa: CASSLERDQAFF
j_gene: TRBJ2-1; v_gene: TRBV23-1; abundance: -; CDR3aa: CASSHSIAGETYNEQFF
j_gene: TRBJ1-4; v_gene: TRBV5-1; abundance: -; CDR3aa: CASSLGPGGNEKLFF
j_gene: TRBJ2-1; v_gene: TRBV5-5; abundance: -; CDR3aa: CASSLTDEYNEQFF
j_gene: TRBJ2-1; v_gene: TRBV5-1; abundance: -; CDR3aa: CASSLQPQGQAYNEQFF
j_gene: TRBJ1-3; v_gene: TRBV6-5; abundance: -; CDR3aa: CASRKEDTIYF
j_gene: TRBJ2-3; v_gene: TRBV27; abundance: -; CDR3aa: CASRDRDRGTDTQYF
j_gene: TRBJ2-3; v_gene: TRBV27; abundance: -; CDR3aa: CASSFGGNTQYF
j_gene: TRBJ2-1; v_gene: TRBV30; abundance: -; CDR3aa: CAWSLGGTSGSLLGQFF
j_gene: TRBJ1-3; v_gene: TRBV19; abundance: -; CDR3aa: CATTGRLNSGNTIYF
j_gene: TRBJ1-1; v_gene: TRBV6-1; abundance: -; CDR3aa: CASSGFEGPNTEAFF